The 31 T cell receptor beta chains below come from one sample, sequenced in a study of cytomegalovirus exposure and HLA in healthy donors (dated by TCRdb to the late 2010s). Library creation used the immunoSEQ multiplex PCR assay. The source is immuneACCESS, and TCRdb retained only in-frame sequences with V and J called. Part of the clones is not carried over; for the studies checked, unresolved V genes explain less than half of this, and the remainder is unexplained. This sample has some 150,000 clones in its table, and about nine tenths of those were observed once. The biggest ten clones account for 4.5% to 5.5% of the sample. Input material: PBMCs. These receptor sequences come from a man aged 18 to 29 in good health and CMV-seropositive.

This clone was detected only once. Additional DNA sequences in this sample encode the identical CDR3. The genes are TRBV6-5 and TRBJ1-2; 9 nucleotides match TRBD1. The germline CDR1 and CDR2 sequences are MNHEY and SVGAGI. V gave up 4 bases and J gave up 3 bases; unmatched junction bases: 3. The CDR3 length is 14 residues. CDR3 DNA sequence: TGTGCCAGCAGTTCACAGGGGGCGGACTATGGCTACACCTTC. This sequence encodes CASSSQGADYGYTF.

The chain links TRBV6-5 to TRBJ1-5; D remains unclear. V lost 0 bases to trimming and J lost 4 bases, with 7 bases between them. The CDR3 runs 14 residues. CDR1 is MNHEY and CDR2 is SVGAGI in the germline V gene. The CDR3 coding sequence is TGTGCCAGCAGTTACTCCGGGATAAATCAGCCCCAGCATTTT. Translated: CASSYSGINQPQHF.

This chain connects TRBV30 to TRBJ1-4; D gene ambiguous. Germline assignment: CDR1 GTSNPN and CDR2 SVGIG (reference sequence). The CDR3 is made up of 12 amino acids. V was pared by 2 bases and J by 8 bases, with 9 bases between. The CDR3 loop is CAWSLEKEKLFF. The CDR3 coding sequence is TGTGCCTGGAGTCTTGAGAAAGAAAAACTGTTTTTT.

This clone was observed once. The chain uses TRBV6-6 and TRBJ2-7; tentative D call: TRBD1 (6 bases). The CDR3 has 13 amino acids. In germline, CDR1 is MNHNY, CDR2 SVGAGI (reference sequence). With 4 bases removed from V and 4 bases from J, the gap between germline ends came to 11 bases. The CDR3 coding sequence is TGTGCCAGCAGTTGGACAGATATGTACGAGCAGTACTTC. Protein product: CASSWTDMYEQYF.

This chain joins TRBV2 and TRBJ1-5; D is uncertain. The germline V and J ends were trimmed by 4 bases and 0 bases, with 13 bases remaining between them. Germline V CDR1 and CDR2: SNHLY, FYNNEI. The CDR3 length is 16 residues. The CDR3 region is CASSAQTGYSNQPQHF. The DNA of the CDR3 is TGTGCCAGCAGTGCCCAGACGGGGTATAGCAATCAGCCCCAGCATTTT.

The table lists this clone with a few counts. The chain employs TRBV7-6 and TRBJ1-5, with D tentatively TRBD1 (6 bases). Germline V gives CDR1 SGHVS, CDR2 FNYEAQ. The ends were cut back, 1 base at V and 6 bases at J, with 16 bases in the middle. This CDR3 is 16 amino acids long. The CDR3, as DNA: TGTGCCAGCAGCTTAGGGTCTCCAGGGGAGGGTCAGCCCCAGCATTTT. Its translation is CASSLGSPGEGQPQHF.

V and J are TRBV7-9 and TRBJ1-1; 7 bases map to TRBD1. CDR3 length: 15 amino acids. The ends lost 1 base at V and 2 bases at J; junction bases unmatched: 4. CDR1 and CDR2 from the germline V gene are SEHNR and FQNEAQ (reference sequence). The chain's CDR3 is CASSLDGTANTEAFF. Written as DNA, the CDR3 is TGTGCCAGCAGCTTAGACGGGACAGCCAACACTGAAGCTTTCTTT.

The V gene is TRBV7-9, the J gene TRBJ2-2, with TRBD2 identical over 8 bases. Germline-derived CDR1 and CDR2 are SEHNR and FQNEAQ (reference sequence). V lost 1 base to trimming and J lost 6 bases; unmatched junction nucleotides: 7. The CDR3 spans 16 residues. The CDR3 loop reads CASSLGTGGPAGELFF. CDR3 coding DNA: TGTGCCAGCAGCTTAGGGACGGGAGGGCCGGCCGGGGAGCTGTTTTTT.

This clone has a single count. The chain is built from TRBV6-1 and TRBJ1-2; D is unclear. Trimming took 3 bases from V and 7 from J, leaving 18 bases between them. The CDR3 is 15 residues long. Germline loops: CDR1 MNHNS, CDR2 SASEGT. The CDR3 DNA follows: TGTGCCAGCAGTGAGGGCGGGGTGGGCGTCGGTGGCTACACCTTC. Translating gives CASSEGGVGVGGYTF.

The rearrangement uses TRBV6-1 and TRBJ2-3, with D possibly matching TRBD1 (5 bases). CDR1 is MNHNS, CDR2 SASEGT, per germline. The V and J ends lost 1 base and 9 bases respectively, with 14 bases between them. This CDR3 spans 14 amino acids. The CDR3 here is CASSEGSKGRTQYF. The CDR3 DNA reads TGTGCCAGCAGTGAAGGATCGAAGGGGCGGACGCAGTATTTT.

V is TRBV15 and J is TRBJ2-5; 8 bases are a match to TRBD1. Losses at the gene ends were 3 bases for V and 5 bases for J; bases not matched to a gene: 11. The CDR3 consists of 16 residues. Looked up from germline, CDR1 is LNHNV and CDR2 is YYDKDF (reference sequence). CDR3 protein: CATSSGQGPLEETQYF. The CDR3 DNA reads TGTGCCACCAGCAGCGGACAGGGACCCTTGGAGGAGACCCAGTACTTC.

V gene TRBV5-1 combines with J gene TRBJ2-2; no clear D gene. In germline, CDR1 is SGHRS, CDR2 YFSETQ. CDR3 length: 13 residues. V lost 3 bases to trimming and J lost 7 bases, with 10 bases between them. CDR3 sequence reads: CASSSELHGELFF. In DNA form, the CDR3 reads TGCGCCAGCAGCTCCGAGCTCCACGGGGAGCTGTTTTTT.

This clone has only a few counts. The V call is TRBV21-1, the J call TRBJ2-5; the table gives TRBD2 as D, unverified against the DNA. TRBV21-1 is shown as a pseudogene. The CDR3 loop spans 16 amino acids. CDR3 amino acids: CASSKLAGGYQETQYF. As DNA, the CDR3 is TGTGCCAGCAGCAAACTAGCGGGGGGGTACCAAGAGACCCAGTACTTC.

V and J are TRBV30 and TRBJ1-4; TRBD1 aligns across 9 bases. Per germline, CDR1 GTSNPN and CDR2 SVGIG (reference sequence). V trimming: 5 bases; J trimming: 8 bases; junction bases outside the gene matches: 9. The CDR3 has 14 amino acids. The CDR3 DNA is TGTGCCTGGGCCGCCGGGACAGGGAACGAAAAACTGTTTTTT. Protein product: CAWAAGTGNEKLFF.

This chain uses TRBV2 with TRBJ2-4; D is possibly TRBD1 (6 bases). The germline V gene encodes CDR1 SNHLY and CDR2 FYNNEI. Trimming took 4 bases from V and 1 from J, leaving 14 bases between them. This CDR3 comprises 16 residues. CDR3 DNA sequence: TGTGCCAGCAGTGCTGGGACCCAGGGGGCCAAAAACATTCAGTACTTC. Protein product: CASSAGTQGAKNIQYF.

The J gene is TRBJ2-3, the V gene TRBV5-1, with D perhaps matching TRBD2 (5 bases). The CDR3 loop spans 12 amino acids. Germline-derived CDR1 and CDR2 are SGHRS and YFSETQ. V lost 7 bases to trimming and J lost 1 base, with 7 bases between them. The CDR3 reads CASRTRTDTQYF. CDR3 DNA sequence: TGCGCCAGCCGGACTCGCACAGATACGCAGTATTTT.

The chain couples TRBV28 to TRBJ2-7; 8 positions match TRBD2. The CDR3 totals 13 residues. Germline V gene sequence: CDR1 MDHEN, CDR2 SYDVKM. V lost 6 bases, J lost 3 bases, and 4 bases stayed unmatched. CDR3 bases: TGTGCCAGCAGCCTTGGGACTAGCTACGAGCAGTACTTC. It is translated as CASSLGTSYEQYF.

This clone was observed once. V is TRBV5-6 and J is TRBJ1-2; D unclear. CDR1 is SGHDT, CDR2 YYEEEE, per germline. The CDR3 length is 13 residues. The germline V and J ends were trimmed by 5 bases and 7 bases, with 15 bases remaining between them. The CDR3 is CASRLDFIGGYTF. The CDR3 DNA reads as TGTGCCAGCAGACTAGACTTTATCGGTGGCTACACCTTC.

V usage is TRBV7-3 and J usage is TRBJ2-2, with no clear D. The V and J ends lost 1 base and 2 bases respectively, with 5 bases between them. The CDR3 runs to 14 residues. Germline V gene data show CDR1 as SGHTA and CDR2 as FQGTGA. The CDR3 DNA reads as TGTGCCAGCAGCTTAAGCAGTAACACCGGGGAGCTGTTTTTT. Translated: CASSLSSNTGELFF.

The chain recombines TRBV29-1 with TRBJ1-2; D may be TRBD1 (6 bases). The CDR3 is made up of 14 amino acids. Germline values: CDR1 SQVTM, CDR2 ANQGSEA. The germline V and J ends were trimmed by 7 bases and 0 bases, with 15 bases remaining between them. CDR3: CSGAQGSTNYGYTF. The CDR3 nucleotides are TGCAGCGGGGCACAGGGTTCAACTAACTATGGCTACACCTTC.

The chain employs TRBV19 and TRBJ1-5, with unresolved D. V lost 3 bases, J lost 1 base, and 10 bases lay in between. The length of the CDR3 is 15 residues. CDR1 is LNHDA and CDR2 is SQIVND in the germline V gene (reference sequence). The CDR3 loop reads CASSIFRSSNQPQHF. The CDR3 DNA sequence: TGTGCCAGTAGTATTTTCAGATCAAGCAATCAGCCCCAGCATTTT. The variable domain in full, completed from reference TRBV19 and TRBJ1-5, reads DGGITQSPKYLFRKEGQNVTLSCEQNLNHDAMYWYRQDPGQGLRLIYYSQIVNDFQKGDIAEGYSVSREKKESFPLTVTSAQKNPTAFYLCASSIFRSSNQPQHFGDGTRLSIL.

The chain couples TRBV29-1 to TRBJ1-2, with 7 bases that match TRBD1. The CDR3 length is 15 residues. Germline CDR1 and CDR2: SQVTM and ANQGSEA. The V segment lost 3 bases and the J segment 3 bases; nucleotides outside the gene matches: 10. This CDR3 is CSVDSQGETDYGYTF. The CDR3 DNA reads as TGCAGCGTTGATAGTCAGGGGGAAACAGACTATGGCTACACCTTC.

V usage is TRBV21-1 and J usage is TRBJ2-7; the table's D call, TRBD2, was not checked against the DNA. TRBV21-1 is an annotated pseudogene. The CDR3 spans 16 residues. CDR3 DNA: TGTGCCAGCACTCTTGTACGCGGGAAACAAACCTACGAGCAGTACTTC. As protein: CASTLVRGKQTYEQYF.

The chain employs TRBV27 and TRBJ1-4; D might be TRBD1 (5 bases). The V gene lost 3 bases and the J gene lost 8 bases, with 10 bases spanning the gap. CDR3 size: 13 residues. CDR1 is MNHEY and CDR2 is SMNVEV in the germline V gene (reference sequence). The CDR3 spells CASSFGRAEKLFF. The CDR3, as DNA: TGTGCCAGCAGTTTCGGCAGGGCGGAAAAACTGTTTTTT.

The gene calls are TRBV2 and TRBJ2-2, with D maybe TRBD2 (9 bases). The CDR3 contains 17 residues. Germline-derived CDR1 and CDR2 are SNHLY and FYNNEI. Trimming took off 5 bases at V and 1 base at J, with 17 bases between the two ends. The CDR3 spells CASSYAGGTGNTGELFF. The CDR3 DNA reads TGTGCCAGCAGTTACGCGGGGGGGACAGGGAACACCGGGGAGCTGTTTTTT. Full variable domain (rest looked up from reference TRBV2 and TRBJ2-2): EPEVTQTPSHQVTQMGQEVILRCVPISNHLYFYWYRQILGQKVEFLVSFYNNEISEKSEIFDDQFSVERPDGSNFTLKIRSTKLEDSAMYFCASSYAGGTGNTGELFFGEGSRLTVL.

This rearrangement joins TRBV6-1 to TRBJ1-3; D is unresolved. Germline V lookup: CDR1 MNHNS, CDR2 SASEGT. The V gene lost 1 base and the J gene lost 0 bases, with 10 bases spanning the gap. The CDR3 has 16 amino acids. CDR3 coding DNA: TGTGCCAGCAGTGAAGAAAGCGGGCGCTCTGGAAACACCATATATTTT. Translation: CASSEESGRSGNTIYF.

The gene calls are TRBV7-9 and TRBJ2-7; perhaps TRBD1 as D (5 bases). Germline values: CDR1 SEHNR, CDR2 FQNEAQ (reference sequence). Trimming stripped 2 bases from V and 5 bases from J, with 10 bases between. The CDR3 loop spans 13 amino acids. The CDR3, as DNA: TGTGCCAGCAGCTTATACAGGAGCCACGAGCAGTACTTC. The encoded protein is CASSLYRSHEQYF.

CDR3 nucleotide sequence: TGCAGTGCAGGGGTTACTCAGCCCCAGCATTTT. Its protein is CSAGVTQPQHF. The V call is TRBV20-1, the J call TRBJ1-5; possibly TRBD1 for D (5 bases). The CDR3 is 11 residues long. V lost 6 bases, J lost 6 bases, and 9 bases lay in between. Germline V gene sequence: CDR1 DFQATT, CDR2 SNEGSKA (reference sequence).

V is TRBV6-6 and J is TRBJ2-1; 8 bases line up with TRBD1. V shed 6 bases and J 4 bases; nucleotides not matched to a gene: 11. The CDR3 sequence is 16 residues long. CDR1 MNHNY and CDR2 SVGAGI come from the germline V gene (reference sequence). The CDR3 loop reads CASSLHRGSGYNEQFF. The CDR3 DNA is TGTGCCAGCAGCCTACACAGGGGGTCGGGGTACAATGAGCAGTTCTTC.

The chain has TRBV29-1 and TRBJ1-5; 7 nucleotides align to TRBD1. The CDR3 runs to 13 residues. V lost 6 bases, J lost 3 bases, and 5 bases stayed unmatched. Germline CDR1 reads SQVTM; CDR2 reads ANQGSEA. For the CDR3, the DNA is TGCAGCGTGGGGACAGCTTACAATCAGCCCCAGCATTTT. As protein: CSVGTAYNQPQHF.

The CDR3 nucleotides are TGTGCCAGCAGCTTGATGAGCGGTTACACCGGGGAGCTGTTTTTT. Encoded protein: CASSLMSGYTGELFF. The chain combines TRBV5-4 with TRBJ2-2; a weak D match, TRBD2 (5 bases). CDR3 length: 15 amino acids. Trimming took off 1 base at V and 3 bases at J, with 10 bases between the two ends. Per the germline V gene, CDR1 is SGHNT and CDR2 is YYREEE (reference sequence).